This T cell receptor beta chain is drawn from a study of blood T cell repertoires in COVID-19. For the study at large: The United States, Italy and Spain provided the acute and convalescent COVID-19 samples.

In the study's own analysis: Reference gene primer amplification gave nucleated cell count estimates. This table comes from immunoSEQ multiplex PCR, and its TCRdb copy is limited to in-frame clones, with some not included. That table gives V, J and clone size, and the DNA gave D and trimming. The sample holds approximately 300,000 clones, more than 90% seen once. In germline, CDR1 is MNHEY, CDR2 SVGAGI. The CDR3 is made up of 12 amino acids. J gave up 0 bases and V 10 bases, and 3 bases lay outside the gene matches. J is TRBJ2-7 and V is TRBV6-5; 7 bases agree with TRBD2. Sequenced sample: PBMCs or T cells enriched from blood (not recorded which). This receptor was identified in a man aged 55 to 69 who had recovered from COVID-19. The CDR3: CATASGSYEQYF. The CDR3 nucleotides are TGTGCCACCGCTAGCGGCTCCTACGAGCAGTACTTC.